One sample yielded the 2 T cell receptor beta chains listed below, sequenced in a study of T-cell memory formation after mild COVID-19. TCRdb passed the 5' RACE reads through MiXCR, listing each CDR3 protein once. The table lists about 68,000 distinct CDR3 sequences, around 17% of them singletons. The source material was PBMCs or a T cell subset sorted from them (not recorded which). Receptors were obtained from an adult woman who had mild COVID-19 (a few samples of this study predate the infection). Cell type and time point are not known.

The chain is built from TRBV5-6 and TRBJ1-1; D uncertain. Germline loops: CDR1 SGHDT, CDR2 YYEEEE. The V end was cut by 0 bases, the J end by 4 bases, with 10 bases between. The CDR3 covers 14 residues. The DNA for the CDR3 is TGTGCCAGCAGCTTGGTTGGCGTAAGCACTGAAGCTTTCTTT. Translated, it gives CASSLVGVSTEAFF.

This clonotype was seen more than once but under ten times. V usage is TRBV4-1 and J usage is TRBJ2-1; the match to TRBD2 covers 9 bases. The CDR3 consists of 17 residues. Trimming took 4 bases from V and 8 from J; bases not matched to a gene: 15. In germline, CDR1 is MGHRA, CDR2 YSYEKL. CDR3 sequence (DNA): TGCGCCAGCAGCCCAAGCCCACTCCCGGCGGGGGGGTATGAGCAGTTCTTC. As protein: CASSPSPLPAGGYEQFF.